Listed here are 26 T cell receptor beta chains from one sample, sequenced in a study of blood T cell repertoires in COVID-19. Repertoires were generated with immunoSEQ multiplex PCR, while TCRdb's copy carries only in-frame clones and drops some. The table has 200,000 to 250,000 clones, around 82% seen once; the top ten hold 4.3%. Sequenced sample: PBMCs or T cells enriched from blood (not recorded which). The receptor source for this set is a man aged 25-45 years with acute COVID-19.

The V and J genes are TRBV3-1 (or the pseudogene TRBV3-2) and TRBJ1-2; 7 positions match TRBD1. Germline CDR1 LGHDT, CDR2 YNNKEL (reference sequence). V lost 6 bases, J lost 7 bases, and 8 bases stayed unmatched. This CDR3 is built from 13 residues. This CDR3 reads CASRSGTVSGYTF. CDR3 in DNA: TGTGCCAGCAGATCCGGGACAGTAAGTGGCTACACCTTC.

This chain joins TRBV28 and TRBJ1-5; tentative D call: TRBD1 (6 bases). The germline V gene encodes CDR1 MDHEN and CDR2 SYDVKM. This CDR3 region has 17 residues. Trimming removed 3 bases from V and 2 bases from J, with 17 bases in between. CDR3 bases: TGTGCCAGCAGTTTGATCGGGACACAGAGCGGCAATCAGCCCCAGCATTTT. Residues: CASSLIGTQSGNQPQHF. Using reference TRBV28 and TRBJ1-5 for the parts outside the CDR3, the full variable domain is DVKVTQSSRYLVKRTGEKVFLECVQDMDHENMFWYRQDPGLGLRLIYFSYDVKMKEKGDIPEGYSVSREKKERFSLILESASTNQTSMYLCASSLIGTQSGNQPQHFGDGTRLSIL.

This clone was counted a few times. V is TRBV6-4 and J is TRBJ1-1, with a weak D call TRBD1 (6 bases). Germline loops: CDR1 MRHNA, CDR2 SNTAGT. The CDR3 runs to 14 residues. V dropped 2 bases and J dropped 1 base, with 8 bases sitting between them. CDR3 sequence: CASSDGRGNTEAFF. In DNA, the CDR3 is TGTGCCAGCAGTGACGGCAGGGGGAACACTGAAGCTTTCTTT.

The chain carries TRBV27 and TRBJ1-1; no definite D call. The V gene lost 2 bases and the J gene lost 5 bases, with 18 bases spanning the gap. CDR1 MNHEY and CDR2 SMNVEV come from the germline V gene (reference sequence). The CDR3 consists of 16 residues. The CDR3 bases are TGTGCCAGCAGTTTAGGGTTTAATGGGGTAGCGACTGAAGCTTTCTTT. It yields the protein CASSLGFNGVATEAFF.

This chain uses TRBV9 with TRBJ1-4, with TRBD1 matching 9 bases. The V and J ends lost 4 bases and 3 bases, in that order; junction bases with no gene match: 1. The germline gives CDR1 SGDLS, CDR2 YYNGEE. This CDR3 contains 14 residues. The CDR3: CASSRDRANEKLFF. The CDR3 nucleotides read TGTGCCAGCAGCCGGGACAGGGCTAATGAAAAACTGTTTTTT.

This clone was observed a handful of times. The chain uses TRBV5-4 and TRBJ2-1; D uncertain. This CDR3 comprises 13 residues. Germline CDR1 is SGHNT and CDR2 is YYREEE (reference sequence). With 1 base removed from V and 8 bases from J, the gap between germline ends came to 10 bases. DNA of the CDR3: TGTGCCAGCAGCTTGTCAAGCCTGGATGAGCAGTTCTTC. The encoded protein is CASSLSSLDEQFF.

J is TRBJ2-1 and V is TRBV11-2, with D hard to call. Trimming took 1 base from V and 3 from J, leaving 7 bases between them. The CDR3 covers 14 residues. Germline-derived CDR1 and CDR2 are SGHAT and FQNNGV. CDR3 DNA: TGTGCCAGCAGCTTAGGACTCTTCTACAATGAGCAGTTCTTC. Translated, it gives CASSLGLFYNEQFF. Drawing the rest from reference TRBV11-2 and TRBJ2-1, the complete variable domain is EAGVAQSPRYKIIEKRQSVAFWCNPISGHATLYWYQQILGQGPKLLIQFQNNGVVDDSQLPKDRFSAERLKGVDSTLKIQPAKLEDSAVYLCASSLGLFYNEQFFGPGTRLTVL.

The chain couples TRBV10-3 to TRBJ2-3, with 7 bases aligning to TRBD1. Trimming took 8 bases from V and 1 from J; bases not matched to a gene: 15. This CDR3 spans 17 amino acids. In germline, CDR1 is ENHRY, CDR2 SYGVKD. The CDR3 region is CAIRGQVRTGGTDTQYF. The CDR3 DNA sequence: TGTGCCATCCGAGGACAGGTGAGGACTGGCGGCACAGATACGCAGTATTTT.

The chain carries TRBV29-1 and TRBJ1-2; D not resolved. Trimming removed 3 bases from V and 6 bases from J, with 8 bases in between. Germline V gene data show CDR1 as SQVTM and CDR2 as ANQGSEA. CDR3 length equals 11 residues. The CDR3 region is CSVERQHGYTF. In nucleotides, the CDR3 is TGCAGCGTTGAGAGGCAACATGGCTACACCTTC.

CDR3 sequence: CASSRKGGTEAFF. CDR3 sequence (DNA): TGTGCCAGCAGCAGGAAAGGGGGCACTGAAGCTTTCTTT. The V and J genes are TRBV3-1 (or the pseudogene TRBV3-2) and TRBJ1-1, with D possibly being TRBD1 (6 bases). CDR3 length: 13 residues. Per the germline V gene, CDR1 is LGHDT and CDR2 is YNNKEL (reference sequence). Trimming removed 5 bases from V and 4 bases from J, with 11 bases in between.

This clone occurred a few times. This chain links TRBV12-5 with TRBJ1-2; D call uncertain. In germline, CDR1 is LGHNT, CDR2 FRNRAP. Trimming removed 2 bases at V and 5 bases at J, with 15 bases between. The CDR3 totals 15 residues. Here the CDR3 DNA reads TGTGCTAGTGGTTTGCCAACAGCTTCTATGTATGGCTACACCTTC. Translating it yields CASGLPTASMYGYTF.

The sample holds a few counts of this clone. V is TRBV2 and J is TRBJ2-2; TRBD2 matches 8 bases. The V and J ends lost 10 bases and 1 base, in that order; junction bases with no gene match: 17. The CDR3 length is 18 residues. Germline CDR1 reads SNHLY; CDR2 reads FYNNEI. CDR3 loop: CAIPSRGVAGKNTGELFF. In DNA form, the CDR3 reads TGTGCCATCCCTTCGCGGGGAGTAGCGGGAAAGAACACCGGGGAGCTGTTTTTT.

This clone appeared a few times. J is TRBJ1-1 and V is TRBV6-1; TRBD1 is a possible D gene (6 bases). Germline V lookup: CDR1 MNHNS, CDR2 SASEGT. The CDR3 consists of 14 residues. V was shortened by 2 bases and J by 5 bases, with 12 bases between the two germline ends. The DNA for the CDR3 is TGTGCCAGCAGTGAACAGGGGCAGAGGACTGAAGCTTTCTTT. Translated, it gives CASSEQGQRTEAFF.

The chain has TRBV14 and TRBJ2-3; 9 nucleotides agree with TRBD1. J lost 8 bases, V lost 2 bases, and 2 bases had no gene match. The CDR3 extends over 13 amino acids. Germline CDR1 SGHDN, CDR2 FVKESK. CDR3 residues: CASSQKQGATQYF. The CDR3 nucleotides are TGTGCCAGCAGCCAAAAACAGGGGGCTACGCAGTATTTT.

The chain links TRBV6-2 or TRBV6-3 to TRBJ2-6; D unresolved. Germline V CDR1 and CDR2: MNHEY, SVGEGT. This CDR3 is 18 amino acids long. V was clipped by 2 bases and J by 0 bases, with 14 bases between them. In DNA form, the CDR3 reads TGTGCCAGCAGTTACGGTTATCCGCCGAGCTCTGGGGCCAACGTCCTGACTTTC. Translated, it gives CASSYGYPPSSGANVLTF.

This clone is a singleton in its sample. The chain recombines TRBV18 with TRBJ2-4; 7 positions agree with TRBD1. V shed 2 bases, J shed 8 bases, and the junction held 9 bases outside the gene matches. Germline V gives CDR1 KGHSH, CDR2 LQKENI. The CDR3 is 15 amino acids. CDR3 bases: TGTGCCAGCTCACCAAACCGGGCCCAGGGGGACATTCAGTACTTC. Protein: CASSPNRAQGDIQYF.

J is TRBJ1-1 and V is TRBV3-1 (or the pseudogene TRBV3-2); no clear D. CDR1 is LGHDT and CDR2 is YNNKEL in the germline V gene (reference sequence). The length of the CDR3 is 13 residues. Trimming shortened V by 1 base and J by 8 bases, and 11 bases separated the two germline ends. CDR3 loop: CASSQVTGTEAFF. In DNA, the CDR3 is TGTGCCAGCAGCCAAGTGACGGGAACAGAAGCTTTCTTT.

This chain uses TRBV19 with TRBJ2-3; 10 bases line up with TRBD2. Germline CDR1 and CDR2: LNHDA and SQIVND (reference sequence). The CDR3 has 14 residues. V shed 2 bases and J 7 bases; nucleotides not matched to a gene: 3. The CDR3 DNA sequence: TGTGCCAGTAGTATACAACTAGCGGGGAATACGCAGTATTTT. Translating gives CASSIQLAGNTQYF.

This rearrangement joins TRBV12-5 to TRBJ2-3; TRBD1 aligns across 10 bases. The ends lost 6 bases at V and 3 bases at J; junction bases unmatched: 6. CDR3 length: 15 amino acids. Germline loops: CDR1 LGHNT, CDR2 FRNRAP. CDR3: CASGKTGGRTDTQYF. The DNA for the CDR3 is TGTGCTAGTGGGAAGACAGGGGGCAGGACAGATACGCAGTATTTT.

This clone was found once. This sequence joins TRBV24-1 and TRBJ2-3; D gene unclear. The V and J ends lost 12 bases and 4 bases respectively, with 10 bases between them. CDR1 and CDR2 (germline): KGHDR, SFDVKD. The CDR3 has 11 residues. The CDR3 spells CASTEADTQYF. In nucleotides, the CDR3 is TGTGCCTCCACCGAGGCAGATACGCAGTATTTT.

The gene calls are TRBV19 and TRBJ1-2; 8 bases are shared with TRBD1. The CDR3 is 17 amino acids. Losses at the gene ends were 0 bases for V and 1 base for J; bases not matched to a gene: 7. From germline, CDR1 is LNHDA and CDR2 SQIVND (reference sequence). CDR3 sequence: CASSIDSWTGNNYGYTF. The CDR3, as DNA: TGTGCCAGTAGTATAGATAGTTGGACAGGGAATAACTATGGCTACACCTTC.

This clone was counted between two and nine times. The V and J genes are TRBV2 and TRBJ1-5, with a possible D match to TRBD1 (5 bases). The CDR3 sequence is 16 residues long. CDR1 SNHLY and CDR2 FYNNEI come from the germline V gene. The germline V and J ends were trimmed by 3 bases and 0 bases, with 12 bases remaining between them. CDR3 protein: CASSDDSTFSNQPQHF. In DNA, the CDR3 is TGTGCCAGCAGTGACGACAGCACCTTTAGCAATCAGCCCCAGCATTTT.

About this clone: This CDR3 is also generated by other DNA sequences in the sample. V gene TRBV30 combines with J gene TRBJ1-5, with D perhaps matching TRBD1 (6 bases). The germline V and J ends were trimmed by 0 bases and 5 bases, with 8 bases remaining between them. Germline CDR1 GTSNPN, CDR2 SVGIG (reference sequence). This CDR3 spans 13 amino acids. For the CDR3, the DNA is TGTGCCTGGAGTGTAGGGGGAGATCAGCCCCAGCATTTT. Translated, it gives CAWSVGGDQPQHF.

CDR3 DNA: TGTGCCAGTAGTATTGGGACAGGCGGCTACACCTTC. Its protein product is CASSIGTGGYTF. The V and J genes are TRBV19 and TRBJ1-2, with TRBD1 matching over 8 bases. This CDR3 region has 12 residues. CDR1 LNHDA and CDR2 SQIVND come from the germline V gene (reference sequence). After removal of 3 bases from V and 8 bases from J, the junction contained 2 bases not matched to a gene.

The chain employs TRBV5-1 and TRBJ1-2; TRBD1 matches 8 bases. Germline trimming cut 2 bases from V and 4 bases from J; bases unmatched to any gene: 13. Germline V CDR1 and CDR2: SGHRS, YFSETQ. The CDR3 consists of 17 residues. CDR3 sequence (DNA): TGCGCCAGCAGCTTTAGTGCGGGGAGTACAGGGGGCTATGGCTACACCTTC. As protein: CASSFSAGSTGGYGYTF.

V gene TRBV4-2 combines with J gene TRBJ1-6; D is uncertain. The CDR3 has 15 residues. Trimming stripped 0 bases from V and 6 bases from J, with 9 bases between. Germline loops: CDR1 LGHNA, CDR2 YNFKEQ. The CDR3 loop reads CASSQDLGVNSPLHF. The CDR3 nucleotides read TGTGCCAGCAGCCAAGACCTCGGGGTTAATTCACCCCTCCACTTT.